These 9 T cell receptor beta chains were sequenced from one sample in a study of T-cell memory formation after mild COVID-19. TCRdb re-derived calls from the 5' RACE reads in MiXCR, one entry per CDR3 protein. Among about 390,000 distinct CDR3 sequences listed, approximately 15% were seen once. The sequenced sample consisted of PBMCs or a T cell subset sorted from them (not recorded which). The receptors stem from a young man who had mild COVID-19 (a few samples of this study predate the infection). Cell type and time point are not known.

The V gene is TRBV4-1, the J gene TRBJ2-2; D remains ambiguous. The CDR3 sequence is 17 residues long. V was trimmed by 4 bases and J by 4 bases, leaving 19 bases between them. Germline V gives CDR1 MGHRA, CDR2 YSYEKL. CDR3 loop: CASSPPIATPTTGELFF. The CDR3 bases are TGCGCCAGCAGCCCTCCCATCGCAACCCCGACCACCGGGGAGCTGTTTTTT.

There are a few counts of this clonotype. The rearrangement links TRBV11-1 to TRBJ2-3; a weak D match, TRBD2 (6 bases). Trimming removed 5 bases at V and 0 bases at J, with 15 bases between. The CDR3 length is 16 residues. The germline gives CDR1 SGHAT, CDR2 FQDESV (reference sequence). CDR3 coding DNA: TGTGCCAGCAGCCCGGACTTAGCGGTGAGCACAGATACGCAGTATTTT. It yields the protein CASSPDLAVSTDTQYF.

This clonotype was recorded many times. This chain links TRBV18 with TRBJ2-7, with TRBD2 identical over 7 bases. There are 13 residues in the CDR3. With 8 bases clipped from V and 4 bases from J, the junction kept 8 bases outside the gene matches. CDR1 KGHSH and CDR2 LQKENI come from the germline V gene. CDR3 in amino acids: CASSPGTTYEQYF. CDR3 in DNA: TGTGCCAGCAGTCCCGGGACTACTTACGAGCAGTACTTC.

The chain joins TRBV27 to TRBJ1-4; D not certain. This CDR3 contains 14 residues. Germline V lookup: CDR1 MNHEY, CDR2 SMNVEV (reference sequence). V gave up 5 bases and J gave up 3 bases, with 10 bases separating them. The CDR3 DNA is TGTGCCAGCAGTATTGGGAGTGCTAATGAAAAACTGTTTTTT. Protein sequence: CASSIGSANEKLFF.

There are a few counts of this clonotype. The chain joins TRBV18 to TRBJ2-1; D is unresolved. This CDR3 is built from 17 residues. Per germline, CDR1 KGHSH and CDR2 LQKENI. The ends were cut back, 3 bases at V and 5 bases at J, with 20 bases in the middle. CDR3: CASSPPPAARQNNEQFF. CDR3 DNA sequence: TGTGCCAGCTCACCTCCCCCCGCAGCCCGGCAAAACAATGAGCAGTTCTTC.

For this clonotype: A junction end diverges from the germline sequence, so it may reflect a read error. The V call is TRBV18, the J call TRBJ2-1, with 10 bases aligning to TRBD2. The germline V gene encodes CDR1 KGHSH and CDR2 LQKENI. This CDR3 has 12 amino acids. The CDR3 DNA reads as TGTGCCAGCTCCCCACTAGCGGGGGAGCAGTTCTTC. It is translated as CASSPLAGEQFF.

V and J are TRBV7-9 and TRBJ1-1; no clear D. The CDR3 runs 14 residues. Germline lookup yields CDR1 SEHNR and CDR2 FQNEAQ (reference sequence). Trimming stripped 5 bases from V and 1 base from J, with 11 bases between. This CDR3 is CASSAHGGNTEAFF. The CDR3, as DNA: TGTGCCAGCAGCGCCCACGGTGGGAACACTGAAGCTTTCTTT.

The gene calls are TRBV29-1 and TRBJ1-2; D uncertain. CDR1 is SQVTM and CDR2 is ANQGSEA in the germline V gene. The length of the CDR3 is 13 residues. Trimming removed 4 bases from V and 5 bases from J, with 14 bases in between. The DNA of the CDR3 is TGCAGCGTTGTTGTAGGCGCAGAATATGGCTACACCTTC. Translated: CSVVVGAEYGYTF.

This clonotype was observed a handful of times. The chain joins TRBV5-1 to TRBJ2-2; 7 bases match TRBD2. Germline V CDR1 and CDR2: SGHRS, YFSETQ. V trimming: 6 bases; J trimming: 3 bases; junction bases outside the gene matches: 2. The CDR3 totals 13 residues. For the CDR3, the DNA is TGCGCCAGCATGGGAGGGGACACCGGGGAGCTGTTTTTT. It is translated as CASMGGDTGELFF.